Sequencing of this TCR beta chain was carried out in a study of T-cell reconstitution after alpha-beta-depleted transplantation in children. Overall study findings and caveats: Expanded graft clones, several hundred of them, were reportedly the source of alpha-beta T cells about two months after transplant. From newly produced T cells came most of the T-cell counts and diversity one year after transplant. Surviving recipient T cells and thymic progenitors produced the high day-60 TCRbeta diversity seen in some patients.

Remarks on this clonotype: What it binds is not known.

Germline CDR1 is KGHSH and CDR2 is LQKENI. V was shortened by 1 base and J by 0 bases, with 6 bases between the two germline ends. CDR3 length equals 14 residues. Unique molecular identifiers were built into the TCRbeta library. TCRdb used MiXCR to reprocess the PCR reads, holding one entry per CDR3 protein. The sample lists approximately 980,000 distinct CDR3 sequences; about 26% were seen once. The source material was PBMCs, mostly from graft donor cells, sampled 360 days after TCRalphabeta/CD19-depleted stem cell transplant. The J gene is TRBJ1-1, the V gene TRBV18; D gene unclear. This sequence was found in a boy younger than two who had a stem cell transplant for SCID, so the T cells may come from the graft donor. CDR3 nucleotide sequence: TGTGCCAGCTCACCACGCAGCATGAACACTGAAGCTTTCTTT. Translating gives CASSPRSMNTEAFF.